This entry lists 28 T cell receptor beta chains sequenced from one sample in a study of naive CD8 T cells in extremely preterm neonates. Without labor or membrane rupture, elective cesareans at roughly 37-41 weeks supplied term cord blood. Clones were read by immunoSEQ multiplex PCR, and TCRdb kept only the in-frame ones, dropping some. The table records thousands of clones, around 98% of them present only once. Input material: naive CD8+ T cells from cord blood. These receptor sequences come from a newborn in good health.

The chain carries TRBV4-1 and TRBJ2-2; 7 bases align to TRBD1. Germline-derived CDR1 and CDR2 are MGHRA and YSYEKL. V shed 4 bases, J shed 2 bases, and the junction held 7 bases outside the gene matches. The CDR3 sequence is 16 residues long. CDR3 region: CASSPPTGLNTGELFF. As DNA, the CDR3 is TGCGCCAGCAGCCCTCCGACAGGGCTCAACACCGGGGAGCTGTTTTTT.

This rearrangement joins TRBV4-1 to TRBJ2-2; perhaps TRBD1 as D (5 bases). Germline CDR1 reads MGHRA; CDR2 reads YSYEKL. This CDR3 is built from 14 residues. Trimming pared 4 bases from V and 3 bases from J, leaving 9 bases between. CDR3 sequence (DNA): TGCGCCAGCAGCCCACAGGTGTACACCGGGGAGCTGTTTTTT. Protein product: CASSPQVYTGELFF.

This rearrangement joins TRBV7-9 to TRBJ1-1, with 9 positions matching TRBD1. The CDR3 spans 18 residues. V shed 4 bases and J 0 bases; nucleotides not matched to a gene: 12. Germline-derived CDR1 and CDR2 are SEHNR and FQNEAQ (reference sequence). CDR3 region: CASSSRDRGGVMNTEAFF. As DNA, the CDR3 is TGTGCCAGCAGCTCTCGCGACAGGGGGGGGGTCATGAACACTGAAGCTTTCTTT.

This chain uses TRBV2 with TRBJ1-1, with D unclear. Trimming left V 6 bases short and J 2 bases short, with 7 bases between. The germline CDR1 and CDR2 sequences are SNHLY and FYNNEI. The CDR3 length is 12 residues. The CDR3 loop is CASSEANTEAFF. CDR3 DNA sequence: TGTGCCAGCAGCGAGGCTAACACTGAAGCTTTCTTT.

Regarding this clone: Additional DNA sequences in this sample encode the identical CDR3. The rearrangement uses TRBV6-1 and TRBJ2-3, with 7 positions matching TRBD1. The germline V gene encodes CDR1 MNHNS and CDR2 SASEGT. Trimming at V came to 1 base and at J to 3 bases, leaving 1 base not matched to a gene. The CDR3 covers 14 residues. CDR3 residues: CASSEGQGTDTQYF. The CDR3 DNA reads TGTGCCAGCAGTGAAGGACAGGGAACAGATACGCAGTATTTT.

The chain combines TRBV5-1 with TRBJ2-7; TRBD1 might be the D (6 bases). Germline-derived CDR1 and CDR2 are SGHRS and YFSETQ. CDR3 length: 13 amino acids. V lost 6 bases, J lost 2 bases, and 12 bases lay in between. This CDR3 reads CASTGTTTYEQYF. The CDR3 nucleotides read TGCGCCAGCACCGGGACAACCACCTACGAGCAGTACTTC.

The chain recombines TRBV4-3 with TRBJ2-7; possibly TRBD2 for D (6 bases). The CDR3 has 14 residues. V dropped 0 bases and J dropped 2 bases, with 8 bases sitting between them. Per the germline V gene, CDR1 is LGHNA and CDR2 is YSLEER. The CDR3: CASSQDGGTYEQYF. The CDR3 DNA follows: TGCGCCAGCAGCCAAGATGGGGGGACCTACGAGCAGTACTTC.

The chain is built from TRBV7-8 and TRBJ2-1, with D tentatively TRBD2 (5 bases). The CDR3 consists of 16 residues. Per germline, CDR1 SGHVS and CDR2 FQNEAQ. Trimming pared 1 base from V and 4 bases from J, leaving 14 bases between. CDR3 region: CASSLGARGTYNEQFF. The CDR3 nucleotides read TGTGCCAGCAGCTTAGGAGCCCGGGGTACTTACAATGAGCAGTTCTTC.

The chain couples TRBV27 to TRBJ2-6, with D maybe TRBD2 (7 bases). The ends were cut back, 6 bases at V and 0 bases at J, with 18 bases in the middle. The germline gives CDR1 MNHEY, CDR2 SMNVEV (reference sequence). This CDR3 contains 18 residues. The CDR3 DNA reads TGTGCCAGCAGCAGTCTACGGGGGGCCCCCTCTGGGGCCAACGTCCTGACTTTC. It codes for CASSSLRGAPSGANVLTF.

The table lists this clone with a count of one. The V gene is TRBV6-1, the J gene TRBJ2-7; possibly TRBD2 for D (6 bases). Trimming stripped 1 base from V and 3 bases from J, with 10 bases between. This CDR3 has 14 amino acids. CDR1 MNHNS and CDR2 SASEGT come from the germline V gene. In nucleotides, the CDR3 is TGTGCCAGCAGTGAAGGGGACTCGTTCTACGAGCAGTACTTC. It yields the protein CASSEGDSFYEQYF.

As DNA, the CDR3 is TGTGCCAGCAGCCAGGGGGTCACAGGGGATATACCTGAAGCTTTCTTT. Its protein product is CASSQGVTGDIPEAFF. The genes are TRBV16 and TRBJ1-1, with 7 bases fitting TRBD1. The CDR3 runs 16 residues. CDR1 and CDR2 from the germline V gene are KGHSY and FQNENV. J gave up 6 bases and V 3 bases, and 13 bases lay outside the gene matches.

This clone was picked up a small number of times. Germline and junction disagree at one end, which may indicate a read error. The chain combines TRBV20-1 with TRBJ1-3, with TRBD1 as a possible D gene (5 bases). The CDR3 sequence is 8 residues long. The germline gives CDR1 DFQATT, CDR2 SNEGSKA (reference sequence). The CDR3 DNA follows: TGCAGTGCTCCCAGGGTAAATTTT. As protein: CSAPRVNF.

The chain has TRBV23-1 and TRBJ1-5, with D tentatively TRBD1 (5 bases). TRBV23-1 is an ORF, with its function uncertain. The CDR3 length is 15 residues. The germline V and J ends were trimmed by 1 base and 4 bases, with 11 bases remaining between them. Here the CDR3 DNA reads TGCGCCAGCAGTCAATACGGACACCCGAATCAGCCCCAGCATTTT. Its translation: CASSQYGHPNQPQHF.

This rearrangement joins TRBV6-5 to TRBJ2-1; the D gene is possibly TRBD2 (7 bases). CDR1 is MNHEY and CDR2 is SVGAGI in the germline V gene. The CDR3 runs 14 residues. V was shortened by 6 bases and J by 9 bases, with 18 bases between the two germline ends. The CDR3 reads CASSRDPGGSEQFF. As DNA, the CDR3 is TGTGCCAGCAGCCGAGACCCGGGGGGCAGTGAGCAGTTCTTC.

This chain connects TRBV4-3 to TRBJ2-1; 8 nucleotides match TRBD2. CDR3 length: 17 amino acids. Germline CDR1 and CDR2: LGHNA and YSLEER. V gave up 0 bases and J gave up 2 bases; unmatched junction bases: 6. The CDR3 DNA follows: TGCGCCAGCAGCCAAGAAAGGGGCGGGGGGACCTACAATGAGCAGTTCTTC. It is translated as CASSQERGGGTYNEQFF.

The genes are TRBV4-3 and TRBJ1-1, with TRBD1 identical over 11 bases. The germline gives CDR1 LGHNA, CDR2 YSLEER. J was trimmed by 0 bases and V by 3 bases; bases with no gene match: 0. This CDR3 region has 15 residues. The CDR3 DNA sequence: TGCGCCAGCAGCCAGGACAGGGGGCTGAACACTGAAGCTTTCTTT. It is translated as CASSQDRGLNTEAFF.

The chain links TRBV5-6 to TRBJ1-4; 9 bases fit TRBD1. The germline V gene encodes CDR1 SGHDT and CDR2 YYEEEE. V dropped 0 bases and J dropped 7; count of bases not matched to a gene: 1. CDR3 length equals 14 residues. The CDR3, as DNA: TGTGCCAGCAGCTTGGGGACAGGGGTTGAAAAACTGTTTTTT. Amino acids: CASSLGTGVEKLFF.

CDR3 protein: CAISETGGRNTEAFF. In DNA form, the CDR3 reads TGTGCCATCAGTGAGACAGGGGGCCGGAACACTGAAGCTTTCTTT. The chain is built from TRBV10-3 and TRBJ1-1; 9 bases are shared with TRBD1. The CDR3 totals 15 residues. V trimming: 2 bases; J trimming: 1 base; junction bases outside the gene matches: 2. Looked up from germline, CDR1 is ENHRY and CDR2 is SYGVKD.

The chain employs TRBV7-2 and TRBJ2-7; D uncertain. The V end lost 4 bases, the J end lost 2 bases, and 3 bases lay between the germline ends. CDR1 and CDR2 from the germline V gene are SGHTA and FQGNSA. CDR3 length: 11 amino acids. This CDR3 is CASSSTYEQYF. The CDR3 DNA sequence: TGTGCCAGCAGCTCTACCTACGAGCAGTACTTC. Complete variable domain (other parts from reference TRBV7-2 and TRBJ2-7): GAGVSQSPSNKVTEKGKDVELRCDPISGHTALYWYRQSLGQGLEFLIYFQGNSAPDKSGLPSDRFSAERTGGSVSTLTIQRTQQEDSAVYLCASSSTYEQYFGPGTRLTVT.

This clone was observed once. The chain couples TRBV19 to TRBJ2-3, with D maybe TRBD1 (7 bases). The germline V gene encodes CDR1 LNHDA and CDR2 SQIVND (reference sequence). The CDR3 is made up of 14 amino acids. The germline V and J ends were trimmed by 3 bases and 3 bases, with 10 bases remaining between them. CDR3 nucleotides: TGTGCCAGTAGTATTTCAGGGGGGACAGATACGCAGTATTTT. Residues: CASSISGGTDTQYF.

This chain joins TRBV7-2 and TRBJ2-5, with TRBD2 matching over 9 bases. CDR3 length equals 16 residues. The V and J ends lost 2 bases and 0 bases, in that order; junction bases with no gene match: 4. CDR1 and CDR2 (germline): SGHTA, FQGNSA. Here the CDR3 reads CASSLSGGSYQETQYF. The CDR3 nucleotides read TGTGCCAGCAGCTTAAGCGGGGGGTCGTACCAAGAGACCCAGTACTTC.

The count of this clone is one. CDR3 residues: CASSPSGGGTDTQYF. CDR3 nucleotides: TGCGCCAGCAGCCCTAGCGGGGGAGGCACAGATACGCAGTATTTT. The rearrangement links TRBV4-1 to TRBJ2-3; 10 bases align to TRBD2. There are 15 residues in the CDR3. Unmatched junction bases numbered 2, after V lost 4 bases and J lost 1 base. From germline, CDR1 is MGHRA and CDR2 YSYEKL.

DNA for the CDR3: TGTGCCAGCAGCAATTACAGGACCACTAATGAAAAACTGTTTTTT. Translation: CASSNYRTTNEKLFF. This rearrangement joins TRBV5-5 to TRBJ1-4, with D tentatively TRBD1 (5 bases). Trimming cost V 4 bases and J 2 bases, with 12 bases left between them. The CDR3 sequence is 15 residues long. Germline V CDR1 and CDR2: SGHKS, YYEKEE (reference sequence).

The chain is built from TRBV11-2 and TRBJ2-2, with 11 nucleotides matching TRBD2. V shed 5 bases and J 8 bases; nucleotides not matched to a gene: 13. Germline CDR1 and CDR2: SGHAT and FQNNGV. The CDR3 has 17 amino acids. The chain's CDR3 is CASSAQLAGGPPGELFF. For the CDR3, the DNA is TGTGCCAGCAGCGCACAGTTAGCGGGGGGGCCCCCTGGGGAGCTGTTTTTT. The full variable domain, with the rest looked up from reference TRBV11-2 and TRBJ2-2, is EAGVAQSPRYKIIEKRQSVAFWCNPISGHATLYWYQQILGQGPKLLIQFQNNGVVDDSQLPKDRFSAERLKGVDSTLKIQPAKLEDSAVYLCASSAQLAGGPPGELFFGEGSRLTVL.

The V call is TRBV2, the J call TRBJ2-7; D remains ambiguous. V was pared by 0 bases and J by 3 bases, with 15 bases between. There are 16 residues in the CDR3. Germline V lookup: CDR1 SNHLY, CDR2 FYNNEI. CDR3 nucleotides: TGTGCCAGCAGTGAAGCGCTTGGCGGAGAAGGCTACGAGCAGTACTTC. It codes for CASSEALGGEGYEQYF.

The gene calls are TRBV6-6 and TRBJ2-1, with D uncertain. Germline CDR1 and CDR2: MNHNY and SVGAGI (reference sequence). This CDR3 region has 13 residues. Trimming took 0 bases from V and 8 from J, leaving 8 bases between them. The CDR3 nucleotides are TGTGCCAGCAGTTACTCGACCGGAGATGAGCAGTTCTTC. Translation gives CASSYSTGDEQFF.

This chain uses TRBV11-3 with TRBJ2-2; 12 bases line up with TRBD2. The CDR3 totals 16 residues. Germline lookup yields CDR1 SGHNT and CDR2 YENEEA. After removal of 5 bases from V and 5 bases from J, the junction contained 6 bases not matched to a gene. CDR3 DNA: TGTGCCAGCAGCCCCCCGACTAGCGGGGGTACCGGGGAGCTGTTTTTT. This codes for CASSPPTSGGTGELFF.

The chain's CDR3 is CAWQPGSSYEQYF. The CDR3 coding sequence is TGTGCCTGGCAGCCAGGGTCCTCCTACGAGCAGTACTTC. J is TRBJ2-7 and V is TRBV30; TRBD1 might be the D (5 bases). CDR3 size: 13 residues. The germline V and J ends were trimmed by 5 bases and 0 bases, with 11 bases remaining between them. CDR1 and CDR2 (germline): GTSNPN, SVGIG (reference sequence).